The sequence of this T cell receptor (beta chain) was determined in a study of immune cell composition in non-small cell lung cancer. Study results and caveats: Overall clonality, unlike maximal tumour-associated clone frequency, did not predict TIL reactivity. Squamous lung tumours showed higher top 10 clone scores and clonality than adenocarcinomas. Squamous carcinomas (roughly 80%) more often had tumour-associated clones >0.5% than adenocarcinomas (roughly 35%).

On this clone itself: The antigen remains unidentified.

Frozen unsorted single-cell suspensions supplied the genomic DNA. The data were produced by immunoSEQ multiplex PCR, yet TCRdb's version contains in-frame clones alone and is incomplete. The table includes 15,000 or so clones, around 68% detected once. The TCR comes from a human donor with non-small cell lung cancer. The sequenced sample was lung tumor tissue.

Here the CDR3 DNA reads TGTGCCAGCAGCCCTAGGACAGGTATCCGCTACGAGCAGTACTTC. Amino acid sequence: CASSPRTGIRYEQYF. The chain is built from TRBV7-9 and TRBJ2-7; 7 positions agree with TRBD1. Germline V CDR1 and CDR2: SEHNR, FQNEAQ (reference sequence). Losses at the gene ends were 5 bases for V and 3 bases for J; bases not matched to a gene: 10. The CDR3 is 15 amino acids.